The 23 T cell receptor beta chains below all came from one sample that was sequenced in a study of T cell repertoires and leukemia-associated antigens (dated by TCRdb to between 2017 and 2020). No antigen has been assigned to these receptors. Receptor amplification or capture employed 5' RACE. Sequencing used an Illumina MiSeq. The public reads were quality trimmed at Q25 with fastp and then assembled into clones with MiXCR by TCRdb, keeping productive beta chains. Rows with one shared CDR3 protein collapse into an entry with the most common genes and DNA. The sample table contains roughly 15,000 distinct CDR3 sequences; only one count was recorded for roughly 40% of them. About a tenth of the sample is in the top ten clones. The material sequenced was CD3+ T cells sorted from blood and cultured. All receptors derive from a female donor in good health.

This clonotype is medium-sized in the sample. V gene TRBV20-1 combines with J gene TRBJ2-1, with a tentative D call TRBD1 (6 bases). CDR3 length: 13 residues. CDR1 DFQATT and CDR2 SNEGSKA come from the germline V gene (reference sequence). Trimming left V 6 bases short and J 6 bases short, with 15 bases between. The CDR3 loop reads CSAPGDPGNEQFF. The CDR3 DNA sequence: TGCAGTGCCCCAGGGGACCCGGGCAATGAGCAGTTCTTC.

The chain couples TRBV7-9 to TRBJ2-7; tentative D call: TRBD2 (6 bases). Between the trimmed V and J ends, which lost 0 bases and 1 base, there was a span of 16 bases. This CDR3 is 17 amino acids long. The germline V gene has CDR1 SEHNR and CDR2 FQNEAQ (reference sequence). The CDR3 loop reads CASSLADERVISYEQYF. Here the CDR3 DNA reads TGTGCCAGCAGCTTAGCTGATGAGCGGGTGATTTCCTACGAGCAGTACTTC.

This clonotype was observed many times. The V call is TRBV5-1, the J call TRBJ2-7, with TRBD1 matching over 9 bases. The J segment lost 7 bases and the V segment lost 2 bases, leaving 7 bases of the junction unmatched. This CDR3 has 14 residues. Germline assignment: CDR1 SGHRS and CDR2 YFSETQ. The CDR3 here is CASSFPGTGYEQYF. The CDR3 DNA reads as TGCGCCAGCAGCTTCCCCGGGACAGGGTATGAGCAGTACTTC.

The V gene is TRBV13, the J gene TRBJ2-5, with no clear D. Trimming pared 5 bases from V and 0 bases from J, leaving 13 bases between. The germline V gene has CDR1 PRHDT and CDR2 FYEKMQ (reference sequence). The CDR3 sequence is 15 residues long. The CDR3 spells CASSRSIRDQETQYF. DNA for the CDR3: TGTGCCAGCAGCCGATCAATCCGTGACCAAGAGACCCAGTACTTC.

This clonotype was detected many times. For the CDR3, the DNA is TGCGCCAGCAGTTGGAGGACTAACGGAGGGACCCAGTACTTC. This gives the protein CASSWRTNGGTQYF. The chain joins TRBV5-1 to TRBJ2-5; D might be TRBD2 (6 bases). Trimming stripped 5 bases from V and 7 bases from J, with 18 bases between. Germline V gene sequence: CDR1 SGHRS, CDR2 YFSETQ. This CDR3 spans 14 amino acids.

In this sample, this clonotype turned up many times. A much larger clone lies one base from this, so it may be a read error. Here the CDR3 DNA reads TGTGCCAGCAGAGAGGGTAATTCACCCTTCCACTTT. It yields the protein CASREGNSPFHF. V usage is TRBV7-9 and J usage is TRBJ1-6; no reliable D call. This CDR3 has 12 residues. The V gene's germline CDR1 is SEHNR and CDR2 FQNEAQ (reference sequence).

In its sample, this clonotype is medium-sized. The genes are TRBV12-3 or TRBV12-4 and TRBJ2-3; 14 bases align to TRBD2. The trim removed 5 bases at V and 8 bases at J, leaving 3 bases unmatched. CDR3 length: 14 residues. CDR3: CASSPGTSGSTQYF. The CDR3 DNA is TGTGCCAGCAGTCCCGGGACTAGCGGGAGTACGCAGTATTTT.

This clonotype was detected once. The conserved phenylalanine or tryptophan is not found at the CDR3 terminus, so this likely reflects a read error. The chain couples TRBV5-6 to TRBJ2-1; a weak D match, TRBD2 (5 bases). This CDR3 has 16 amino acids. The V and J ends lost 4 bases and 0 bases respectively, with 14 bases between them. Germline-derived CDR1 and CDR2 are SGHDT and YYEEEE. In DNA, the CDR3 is TGTGCCAGCAGCCAGCCTAGCACGACCTCCTACAATGAGCAGTTCTCC. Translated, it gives CASSQPSTTSYNEQFS.

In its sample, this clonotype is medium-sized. The CDR3 DNA is TGTGCCAGCAGCGAGGGACTAGCGAATCCCAATGAGCAGTTCTTC. This codes for CASSEGLANPNEQFF. The gene calls are TRBV9 and TRBJ2-1; TRBD2 agrees at 10 bases. The germline V gene has CDR1 SGDLS and CDR2 YYNGEE. This CDR3 has 15 residues. V was clipped by 3 bases and J by 6 bases; unmatched bases: 6. The whole variable domain, filled in from reference TRBV9 and TRBJ2-1, reads DSGVTQTPKHLITATGQRVTLRCSPRSGDLSVYWYQQSLDQGLQFLIQYYNGEERAKGNILERFSAQQFPDLHSELNLSSLELGDSALYFCASSEGLANPNEQFFGPGTRLTVL.

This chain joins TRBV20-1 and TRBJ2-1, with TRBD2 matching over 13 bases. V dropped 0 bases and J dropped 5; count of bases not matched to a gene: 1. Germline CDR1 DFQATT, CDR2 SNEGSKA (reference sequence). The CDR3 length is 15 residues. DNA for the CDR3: TGCAGTGCTAGAGATGGGACTAGCGGGAACAATGAGCAGTTCTTC. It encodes CSARDGTSGNNEQFF.

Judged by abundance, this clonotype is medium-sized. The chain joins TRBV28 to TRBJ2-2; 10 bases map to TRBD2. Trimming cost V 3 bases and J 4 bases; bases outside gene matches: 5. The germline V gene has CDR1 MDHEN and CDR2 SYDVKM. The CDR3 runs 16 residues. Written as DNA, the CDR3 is TGTGCCAGCAGTTTCCTAGCGGGAGTTGGCACCGGGGAGCTGTTTTTT. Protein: CASSFLAGVGTGELFF.

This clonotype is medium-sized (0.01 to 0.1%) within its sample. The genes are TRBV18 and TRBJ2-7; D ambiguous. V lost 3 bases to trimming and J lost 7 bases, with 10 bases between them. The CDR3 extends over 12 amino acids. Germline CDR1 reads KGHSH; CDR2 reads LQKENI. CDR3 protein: CASSPDDREQYF. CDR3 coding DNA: TGTGCCAGCTCACCGGACGATCGAGAGCAGTACTTC.

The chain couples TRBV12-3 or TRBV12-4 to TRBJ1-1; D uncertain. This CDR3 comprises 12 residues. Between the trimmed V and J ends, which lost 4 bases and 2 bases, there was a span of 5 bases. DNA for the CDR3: TGTGCCAGCAGTTGGGGTAACACTGAAGCTTTCTTT. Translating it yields CASSWGNTEAFF.

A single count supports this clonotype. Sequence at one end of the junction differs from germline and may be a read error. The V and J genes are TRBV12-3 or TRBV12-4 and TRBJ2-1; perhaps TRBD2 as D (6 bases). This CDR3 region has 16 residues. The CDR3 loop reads CASSPLASLTFDERFF. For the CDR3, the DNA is TGTGCCAGCAGCCCGCTAGCGAGCTTAACGTTTGATGAGCGGTTCTTC.

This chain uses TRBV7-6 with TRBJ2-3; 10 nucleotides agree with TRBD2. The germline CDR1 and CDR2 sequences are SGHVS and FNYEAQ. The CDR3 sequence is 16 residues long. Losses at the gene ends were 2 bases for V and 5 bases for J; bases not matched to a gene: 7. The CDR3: CASSLSVASGRDTQYF. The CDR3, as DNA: TGTGCCAGCAGCTTATCGGTGGCTAGCGGGAGAGATACGCAGTATTTT. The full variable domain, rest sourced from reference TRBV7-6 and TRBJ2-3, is GAGVSQSPRYKVTKRGQDVALRCDPISGHVSLYWYRQALGQGPEFLTYFNYEAQQDKSGLPNDRFSAERPEGSISTLTIQRTEQRDSAMYRCASSLSVASGRDTQYFGPGTRLTVL.

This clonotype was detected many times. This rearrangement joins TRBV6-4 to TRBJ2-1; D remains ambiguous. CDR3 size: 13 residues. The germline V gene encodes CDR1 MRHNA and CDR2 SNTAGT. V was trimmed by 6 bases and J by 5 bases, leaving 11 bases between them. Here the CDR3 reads CASSLRANNEQFF. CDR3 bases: TGTGCCAGCAGCCTGAGAGCCAACAATGAGCAGTTCTTC.

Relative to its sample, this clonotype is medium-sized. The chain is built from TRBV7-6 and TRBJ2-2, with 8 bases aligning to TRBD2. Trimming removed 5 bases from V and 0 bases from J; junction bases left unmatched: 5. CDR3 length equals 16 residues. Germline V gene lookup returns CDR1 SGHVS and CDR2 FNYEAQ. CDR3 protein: CASSRIAGTNTGELFF. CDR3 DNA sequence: TGTGCCAGCAGCCGAATAGCGGGGACGAACACCGGGGAGCTGTTTTTT.

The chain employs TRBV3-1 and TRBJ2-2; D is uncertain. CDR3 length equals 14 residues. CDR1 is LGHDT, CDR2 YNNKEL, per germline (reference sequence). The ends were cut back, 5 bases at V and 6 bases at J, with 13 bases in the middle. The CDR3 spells CASSASTRAGELFF. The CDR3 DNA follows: TGTGCCAGCAGCGCCAGTACCCGGGCCGGGGAGCTGTTTTTT.

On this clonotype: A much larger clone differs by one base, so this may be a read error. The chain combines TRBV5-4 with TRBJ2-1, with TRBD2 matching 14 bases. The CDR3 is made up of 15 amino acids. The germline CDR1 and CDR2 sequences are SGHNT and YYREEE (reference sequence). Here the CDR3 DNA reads TGTACCAGCAGCCACGGGACTAGCGGGAGCGATGAGCAGTTCTTC. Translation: CTSSHGTSGSDEQFF.

The CDR3 DNA is TGCGCCAGCTTGGGCAGAACTAGCACAGATACGCAGTATTTT. It is translated as CASLGRTSTDTQYF. The V call is TRBV5-1, the J call TRBJ2-3; D gene unclear. Germline-derived CDR1 and CDR2 are SGHRS and YFSETQ. The CDR3 is 14 amino acids. Trimming took 7 bases from V and 0 from J, leaving 12 bases between them.

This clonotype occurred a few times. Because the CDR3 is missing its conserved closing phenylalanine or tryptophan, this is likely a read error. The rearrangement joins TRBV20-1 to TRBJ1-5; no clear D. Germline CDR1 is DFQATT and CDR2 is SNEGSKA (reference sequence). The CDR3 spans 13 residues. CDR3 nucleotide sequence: TGCAGCGCTAGAACGACATTGGATCAGCCCCAGCATTCT. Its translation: CSARTTLDQPQHS.

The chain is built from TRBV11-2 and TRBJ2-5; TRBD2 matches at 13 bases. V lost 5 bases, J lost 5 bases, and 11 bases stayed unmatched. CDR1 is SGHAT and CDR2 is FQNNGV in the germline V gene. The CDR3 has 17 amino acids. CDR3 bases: TGTGCCAGCAGCCGTGGGACTAGCGGGACGGCGGTGGAGACCCAGTACTTC. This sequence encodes CASSRGTSGTAVETQYF.

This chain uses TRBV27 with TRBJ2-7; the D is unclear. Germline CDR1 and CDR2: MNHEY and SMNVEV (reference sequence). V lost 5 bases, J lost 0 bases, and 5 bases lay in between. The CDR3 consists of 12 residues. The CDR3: CASSAPSYEQYF. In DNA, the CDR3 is TGTGCCAGCAGTGCGCCCTCCTACGAGCAGTACTTC.